This record concerns one TCR beta chain sequence. These data originate in a study of T cell responses to AZD1222 COVID-19 vaccine. TCRdb's copy holds only in-frame clones and misses some; the assay was immunoSEQ multiplex PCR. This table holds 150,000 to 200,000 clones, 92% found once. V lost 3 bases and J lost 5; bases outside the gene matches: 6. CDR3 length: 14 residues. Germline values: CDR1 KGHSH, CDR2 LQKENI. Material: peripheral blood, obtained 28 days after the second AZD1222 dose. The TCR comes from an adult who received the AZD1222 COVID-19 vaccine. The chain has TRBV18 and TRBJ2-5; 7 positions match TRBD2. CDR3 in amino acids: CASSPGGGTETQYF. The CDR3 coding sequence is TGTGCCAGCTCACCTGGCGGGGGTACGGAGACCCAGTACTTC. Drawing the rest from reference TRBV18 and TRBJ2-5, the complete variable domain is NAGVMQNPRHLVRRRGQEARLRCSPMKGHSHVYWYRQLPEEGLKFMVYLQKENIIDESGMPKERFSAEFPKEGPSILRIQQVVRGDSAAYFCASSPGGGTETQYFGPGTRLLVL.